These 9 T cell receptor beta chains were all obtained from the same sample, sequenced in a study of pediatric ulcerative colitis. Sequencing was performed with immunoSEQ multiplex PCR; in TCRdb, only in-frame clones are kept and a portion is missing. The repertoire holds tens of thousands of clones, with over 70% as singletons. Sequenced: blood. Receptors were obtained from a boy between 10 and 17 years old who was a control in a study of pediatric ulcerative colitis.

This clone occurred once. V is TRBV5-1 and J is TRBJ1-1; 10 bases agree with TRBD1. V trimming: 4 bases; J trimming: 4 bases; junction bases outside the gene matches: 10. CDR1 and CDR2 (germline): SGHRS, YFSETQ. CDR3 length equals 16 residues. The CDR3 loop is CASSIGTGVAVTEAFF. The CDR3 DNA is TGCGCCAGCAGCATCGGGACAGGGGTCGCAGTCACTGAAGCTTTCTTT. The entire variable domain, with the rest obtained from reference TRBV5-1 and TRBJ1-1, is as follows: KAGVTQTPRYLIKTRGQQVTLSCSPISGHRSVSWYQQTPGQGLQFLFEYFSETQRNKGNFPGRFSGRQFSNSRSEMNVSTLELGDSALYLCASSIGTGVAVTEAFFGQGTRLTVV.

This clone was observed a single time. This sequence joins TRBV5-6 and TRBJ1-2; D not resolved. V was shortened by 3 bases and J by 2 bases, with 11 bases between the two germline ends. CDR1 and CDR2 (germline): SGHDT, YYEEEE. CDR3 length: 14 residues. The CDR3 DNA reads TGTGCCAGCAGCTACGGACGTTCGAACTATGGCTACACCTTC. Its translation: CASSYGRSNYGYTF.

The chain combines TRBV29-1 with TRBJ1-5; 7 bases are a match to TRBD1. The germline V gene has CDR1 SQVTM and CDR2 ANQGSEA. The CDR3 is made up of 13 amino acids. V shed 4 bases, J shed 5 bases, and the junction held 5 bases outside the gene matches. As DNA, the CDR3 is TGCAGCGTTGGAGACAGGGAGTATCAGCCCCAGCATTTT. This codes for CSVGDREYQPQHF. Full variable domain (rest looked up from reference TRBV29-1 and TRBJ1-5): SAVISQKPSRDICQRGTSLTIQCQVDSQVTMMFWYRQQPGQSLTLIATANQGSEATYESGFVIDKFPISRPNLTFSTLTVSNMSPEDSSIYLCSVGDREYQPQHFGDGTRLSIL.

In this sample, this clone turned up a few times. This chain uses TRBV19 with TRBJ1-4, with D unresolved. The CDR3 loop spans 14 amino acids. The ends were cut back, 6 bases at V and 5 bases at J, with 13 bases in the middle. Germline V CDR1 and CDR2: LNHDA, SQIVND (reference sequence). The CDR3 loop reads CASSTGMGNEKLFF. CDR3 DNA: TGTGCCAGTAGCACCGGGATGGGGAATGAAAAACTGTTTTTT.

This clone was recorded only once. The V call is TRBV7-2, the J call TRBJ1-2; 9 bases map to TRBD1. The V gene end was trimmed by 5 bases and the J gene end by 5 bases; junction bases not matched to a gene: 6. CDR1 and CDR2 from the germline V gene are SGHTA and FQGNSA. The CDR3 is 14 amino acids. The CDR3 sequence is CASSPGQGFYGYTF. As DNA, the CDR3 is TGTGCCAGCAGCCCGGGACAGGGATTTTATGGCTACACCTTC. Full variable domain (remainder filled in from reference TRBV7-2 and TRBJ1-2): GAGVSQSPSNKVTEKGKDVELRCDPISGHTALYWYRQSLGQGLEFLIYFQGNSAPDKSGLPSDRFSAERTGGSVSTLTIQRTQQEDSAVYLCASSPGQGFYGYTFGSGTRLTVV.

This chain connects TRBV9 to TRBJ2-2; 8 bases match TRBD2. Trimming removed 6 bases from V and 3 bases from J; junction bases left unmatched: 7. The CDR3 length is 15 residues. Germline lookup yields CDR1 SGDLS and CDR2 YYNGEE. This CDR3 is CASTPSGRDTGELFF. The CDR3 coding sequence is TGTGCCAGCACCCCCAGCGGGAGAGACACCGGGGAGCTGTTTTTT. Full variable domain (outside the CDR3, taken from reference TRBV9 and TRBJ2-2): DSGVTQTPKHLITATGQRVTLRCSPRSGDLSVYWYQQSLDQGLQFLIQYYNGEERAKGNILERFSAQQFPDLHSELNLSSLELGDSALYFCASTPSGRDTGELFFGEGSRLTVL.

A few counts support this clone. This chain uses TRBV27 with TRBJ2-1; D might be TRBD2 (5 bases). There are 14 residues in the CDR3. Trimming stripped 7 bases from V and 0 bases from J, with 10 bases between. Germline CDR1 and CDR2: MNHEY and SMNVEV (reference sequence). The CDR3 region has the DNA TGTGCCAGCAAGGAGGCGAGCTCCTACAATGAGCAGTTCTTC. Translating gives CASKEASSYNEQFF.

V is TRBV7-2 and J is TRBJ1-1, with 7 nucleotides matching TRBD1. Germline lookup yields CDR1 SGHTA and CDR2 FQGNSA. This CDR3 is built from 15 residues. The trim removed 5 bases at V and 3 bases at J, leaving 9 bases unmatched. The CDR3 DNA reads TGTGCCAGCAGCCAACAGGGGACGGAGTACACTGAAGCTTTCTTT. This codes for CASSQQGTEYTEAFF.

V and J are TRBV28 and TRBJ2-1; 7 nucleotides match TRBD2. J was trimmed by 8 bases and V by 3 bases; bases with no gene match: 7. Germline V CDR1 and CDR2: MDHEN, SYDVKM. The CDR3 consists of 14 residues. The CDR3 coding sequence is TGTGCCAGCAGTTTGACTAGCTTAACCGATGAGCAGTTCTTC. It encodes CASSLTSLTDEQFF.